This paragraph reports one TCR beta chain. This record belongs to a study of blood T cell repertoires in COVID-19. Study summary: Donors in the United States, Italy and Spain gave samples during acute or convalescent COVID-19. PBMCs, B-cell-depleted T cells, or T cells were the source of the cDNA or gDNA that made up the material.

Trimming pared 4 bases from V and 1 base from J, leaving 12 bases between. This CDR3 has 15 residues. Germline CDR1 and CDR2: SGDLS and YYNGEE. How the authors handled the data: Estimates of nucleated cell counts were drawn from the amplification of reference gene primers. The data were produced by immunoSEQ multiplex PCR, yet TCRdb's version contains in-frame clones alone and is incomplete. V, J and clone size are those of that table, while D and trimming were read from the DNA. Of 250,000 or so clones listed, around 86% are singletons. This clonotype originated in a woman between 70 and 85 years old with active or convalescent COVID-19. This rearrangement joins TRBV9 to TRBJ2-1; D not resolved. Material for sequencing was peripheral blood. The CDR3: CASSPLRVSYNEQFF. The CDR3 DNA reads TGTGCCAGCAGCCCGCTCCGGGTATCCTACAATGAGCAGTTCTTC.